This TCR beta chain came from a study of cytomegalovirus exposure and HLA in healthy donors. In the study overall: Genetic ancestry analysis placed 75% to 85% of the roughly 400 donors that were genotyped in the Caucasian-associated cluster. Whole-study findings and limits: A later analysis showed HLA-associated TCR beta chains outstripping equally common others in clonal expansion. Trimming of TCR beta V- and J-genes showed a link, identified in a later analysis, to a missense DCLRE1C variant. In a later analysis, a genetic analysis reported fewer productive-TCR N-insertions in an Asian-associated ancestry cluster than the cohort average.

With regard to this clone: Its antigen is not known.

The PCR ran on 60 Vbeta and 13 Jbeta primers. The data were produced by immunoSEQ multiplex PCR, yet TCRdb's version contains in-frame clones alone and is incomplete. The sample lists 150,000 or so clones, about 77% occurring once. The CDR3 has 15 residues. J lost 4 bases, V lost 5 bases, and 7 bases had no gene match. Germline-derived CDR1 and CDR2 are SEHNR and FQNEAQ (reference sequence). V gene TRBV7-9 combines with J gene TRBJ2-2; 7 bases line up with TRBD2. This receptor was taken from a man in his late teens or twenties in good health and CMV-seropositive. The specimen was PBMCs. The CDR3 protein is CASSPRTSFTGELFF. The CDR3 bases are TGTGCCAGCAGCCCCAGGACTAGTTTCACCGGGGAGCTGTTTTTT.